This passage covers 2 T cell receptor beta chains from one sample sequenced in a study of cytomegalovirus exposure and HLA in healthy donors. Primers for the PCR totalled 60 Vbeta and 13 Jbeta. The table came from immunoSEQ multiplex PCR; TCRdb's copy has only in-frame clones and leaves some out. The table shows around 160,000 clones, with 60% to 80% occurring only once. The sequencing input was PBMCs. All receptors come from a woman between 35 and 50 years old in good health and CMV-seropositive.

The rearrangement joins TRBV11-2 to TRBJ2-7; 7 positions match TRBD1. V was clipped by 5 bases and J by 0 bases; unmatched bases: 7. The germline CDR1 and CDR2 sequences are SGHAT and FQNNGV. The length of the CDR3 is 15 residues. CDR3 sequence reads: CASSLSAGGSYEQYF. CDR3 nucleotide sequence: TGTGCCAGCAGCCTCTCGGCAGGGGGCTCCTACGAGCAGTACTTC. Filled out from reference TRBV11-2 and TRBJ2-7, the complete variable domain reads EAGVAQSPRYKIIEKRQSVAFWCNPISGHATLYWYQQILGQGPKLLIQFQNNGVVDDSQLPKDRFSAERLKGVDSTLKIQPAKLEDSAVYLCASSLSAGGSYEQYFGPGTRLTVT.

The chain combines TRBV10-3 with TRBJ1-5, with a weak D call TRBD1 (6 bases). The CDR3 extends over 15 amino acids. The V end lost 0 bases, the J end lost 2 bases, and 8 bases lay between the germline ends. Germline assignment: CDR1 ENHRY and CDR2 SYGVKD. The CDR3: CAISESAGGNQPQHF. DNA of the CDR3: TGTGCCATCAGTGAGTCCGCAGGGGGCAATCAGCCCCAGCATTTT.